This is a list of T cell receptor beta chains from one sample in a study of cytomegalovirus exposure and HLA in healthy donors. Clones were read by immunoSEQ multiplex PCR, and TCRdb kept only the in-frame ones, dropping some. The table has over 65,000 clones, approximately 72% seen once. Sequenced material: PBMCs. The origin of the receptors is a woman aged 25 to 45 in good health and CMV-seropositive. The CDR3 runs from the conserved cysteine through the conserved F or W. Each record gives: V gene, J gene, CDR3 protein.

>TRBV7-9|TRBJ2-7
CASSKTGPSEQYF
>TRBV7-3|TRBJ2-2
CASSSAGSGGELFF
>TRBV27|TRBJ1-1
CARVLGQGNTEAFF
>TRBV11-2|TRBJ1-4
CASSLRSGTGRMEKLFF
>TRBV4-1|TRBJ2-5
CASSQGAVQETQYF
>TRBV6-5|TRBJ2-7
CASEAGTPRSEQYF
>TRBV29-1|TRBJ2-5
CSVTVVGETQYF
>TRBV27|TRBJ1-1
CASSTIPQGADNTEAFF
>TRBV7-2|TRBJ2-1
CASSSGLAGVLSEQFF
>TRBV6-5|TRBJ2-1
CASSSIKLGAEQFF
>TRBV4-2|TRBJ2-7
CASSPGTSSYEQYF
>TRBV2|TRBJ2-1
CASSAGTGVYNEQFF
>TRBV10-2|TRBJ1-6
CASRPPGTGHSPLHF
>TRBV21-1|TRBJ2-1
CASSRRQSFVSYNEQFF
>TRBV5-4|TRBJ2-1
CASSSRRQGIYNEQFF
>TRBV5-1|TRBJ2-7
CASSPGLVPYEQYF
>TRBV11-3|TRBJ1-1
CASSLGGQGMNTEAFF
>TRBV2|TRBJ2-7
CASSDQGADEQYF
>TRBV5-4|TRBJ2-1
CASNKARGLADNNEQFF
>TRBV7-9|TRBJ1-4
CASSSNRGLANEKLFF
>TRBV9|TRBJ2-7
CASSLTGTGDYEQYF
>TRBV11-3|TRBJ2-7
CASSLDRGYEQYF
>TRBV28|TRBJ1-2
CASEGQIVGYGYTF
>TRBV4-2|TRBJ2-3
CASSQDQLAGDTQYF
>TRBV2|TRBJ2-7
CASSGVAGGPSGPSYEQYF
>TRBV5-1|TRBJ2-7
CASSSGYPYEQYF
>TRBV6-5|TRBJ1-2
CASTRGSGYTF
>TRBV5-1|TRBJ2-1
CASSVGLAGGQGVEQFF
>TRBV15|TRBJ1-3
CATSRDRGSGNTIYF
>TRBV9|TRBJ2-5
CASSVGHGIQTQYF
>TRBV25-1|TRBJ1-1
CASGSRDRGRGTEAFF
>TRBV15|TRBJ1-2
CATSRDVAERSF
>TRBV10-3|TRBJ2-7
CAISESTNPGQRITYEQYF
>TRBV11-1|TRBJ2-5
CASHTGLAGETQYF
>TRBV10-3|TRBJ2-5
CASGRGETQYF
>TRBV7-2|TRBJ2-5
CASSLQRWETQYF
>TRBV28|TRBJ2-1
CASTQNLGLAENEQFF
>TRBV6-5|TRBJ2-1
CASSNRGNEQFF
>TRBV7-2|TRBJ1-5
CASSLRGRGPQHF
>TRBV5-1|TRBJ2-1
CASRDGLTGGEQFF
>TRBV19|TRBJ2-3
CASSIKRSSTDTQYF
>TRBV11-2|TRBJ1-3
CASSLGRAGNTIYF
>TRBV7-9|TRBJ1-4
CASSSGTDNEKLFF
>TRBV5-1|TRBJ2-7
CASSLLAPLRTSIHYYEQYF
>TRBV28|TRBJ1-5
CASSFRYSNQPQHF
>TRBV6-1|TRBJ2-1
CASSAFGTTDYNEQFF
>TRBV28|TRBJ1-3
CASSPRSTRGRSGNTIYF
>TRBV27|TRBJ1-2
CASSYSQGTYGYTF
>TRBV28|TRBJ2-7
CASSLGGLYDYEQYF
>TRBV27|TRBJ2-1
CASAWETSGSYEQFF